This entry concerns a single TCR beta chain. As processed by the authors: Reference gene primers were amplified, and this amplification served to estimate nucleated cell counts. The method was immunoSEQ multiplex PCR; TCRdb's version includes in-frame clones alone and lacks a portion of them. V, J and clone size derive from that table, while D and trimming were established from the DNA sequence. The sample lists under 140,000 clones, nearly 90% occurring once. This sample is part of a study of blood T cell repertoires in COVID-19. Germline V gives CDR1 MNHEY, CDR2 SVGAGI. This CDR3 spans 15 amino acids. V lost 0 bases, J lost 4 bases, and 5 bases stayed unmatched.

The rearrangement uses TRBV6-5 and TRBJ2-7; 8 bases agree with TRBD2. The sample comprised peripheral blood. This TCR came from a human donor in a cohort sampled during active COVID-19. As DNA, the CDR3 is TGTGCCAGCAGTTACTCGGCTAGCGGGTCTTACGAGCAGTACTTC. Protein: CASSYSASGSYEQYF.